This T cell receptor beta chain was sequenced for a study of T-cell memory formation after mild COVID-19. This clonotype was seen a few times. TCRdb used MiXCR to reprocess the 5' RACE reads, holding one entry per CDR3 protein. The sample shows fewer than 350,000 distinct CDR3 sequences, roughly 18% of them seen only once. Germline CDR1 MGHDK, CDR2 SYGVNS. V lost 3 bases to trimming and J lost 5 bases; unmatched junction nucleotides: 6. The CDR3 is 14 residues long. This clonotype was sampled from a man in his late teens or twenties who had mild COVID-19 (a few samples of this study predate the infection). Cell type and time point are not known. The sample was PBMCs or a T cell subset sorted from them (not recorded which). The chain combines TRBV25-1 with TRBJ2-5, with TRBD1 identical over 7 bases. In DNA, the CDR3 is TGTGCCAGCAGTGAGAGACAGGGTTGGGAGACCCAGTACTTC. Its translation is CASSERQGWETQYF.